These T cell receptor beta chains were read from a single sample in a study of cytomegalovirus exposure and HLA in healthy donors. Generated by immunoSEQ multiplex PCR, the TCRdb table keeps only in-frame clones and is missing some. Of approximately 150,000 clones listed, 80% were seen once; the top ten hold about 7%. Sequencing input: PBMCs. The source is a man aged 25-45 years in good health and CMV-seropositive. Both conserved end residues are part of each CDR3. The D gene is left open where the match is weak.

j_gene | d_gene | v_gene | CDR3nt | CDR3aa
TRBJ1-5 | - | TRBV19 | TGTGCCAGTAGTATAGGGCAGGGCAGGGTTAGCAATCAGCCCCAGCATTTT | CASSIGQGRVSNQPQHF
TRBJ2-3 | TRBD2 | TRBV4-2 | TGTGCCAGCAGCCAAGATTCGCGGGGGAGCACAGATACGCAGTATTTT | CASSQDSRGSTDTQYF
TRBJ2-5 | - | TRBV29-1 | TGCAGCGTTGGGGGAGGAAGCGGAGAGACCCAGTACTTC | CSVGGGSGETQYF
TRBJ2-5 | TRBD2 | TRBV7-2 | TGTGCCAGCAGCGTGACTAGCGGACTCCAGGAGACCCAGTACTTC | CASSVTSGLQETQYF
TRBJ1-5 | - | TRBV6-5 | TGTGCCAGCAGGGACAGTACTAGCAATCAGCCCCAGCATTTT | CASRDSTSNQPQHF
TRBJ2-1 | TRBD2 | TRBV19 | TGTGCCAGTAGTTTGGGGGGGATCTACAATGAGCAGTTCTTC | CASSLGGIYNEQFF
TRBJ1-1 | TRBD1 | TRBV5-4 | TGTGCCAGCAGCTTGCCGCAGGGGGCGGGCACTGAAGCTTTCTTT | CASSLPQGAGTEAFF
TRBJ2-5 | - | TRBV19 | TGTGCCAGTAGTATAATGGGGGGCCAAGAGACCCAGTACTTC | CASSIMGGQETQYF
TRBJ1-2 | TRBD1 | TRBV7-2 | TGTGCCAGCAGCTTGTCCGGGACAGCCGCTGTCTCTACTAACTATGGCTACACCTTC | CASSLSGTAAVSTNYGYTF
TRBJ1-5 | TRBD1 | TRBV28 | TGTGCCAGCAGACCGGACAGGAGGGGTCAGCCCCAGCATTTT | CASRPDRRGQPQHF
TRBJ1-1 | TRBD1 | TRBV6-5 | TGTGCCAGCAGTCCTGACAGGGGGATGAACACTGAAGCTTTCTTT | CASSPDRGMNTEAFF